The 10 T cell receptor beta chains listed next were all sequenced from one sample in a study of human T cells and chemical hapten exposure. Time point of the sample: patch test 3, about 24 weeks after DPC sensitization. Described treatment: therapeutic diphenylcyclopropenone sensitization with weekly scalp DPC. TCRdb recomputed calls from the RACE reads with MiXCR, one row per CDR3 protein. The sample has about 200,000 distinct CDR3 sequences, approximately 26% seen once. The starting material was whole blood, obtained in connection with sensitization to the hapten diphenylcyclopropenone (DPC). These receptors were collected from a woman aged 40 to 50 with alopecia areata. Some clones in this sample may be carry-over from other donors' samples.

V is TRBV5-1 and J is TRBJ1-1; the D gene is possibly TRBD1 (5 bases). CDR1 SGHRS and CDR2 YFSETQ come from the germline V gene. CDR3 length: 14 residues. Trimming removed 4 bases at V and 8 bases at J, with 18 bases between. The DNA of the CDR3 is TGCGCCAGCAGCCTGGGACCGGGGCTAGGCGAAGCTTTCTTT. Amino acids: CASSLGPGLGEAFF.

The chain couples TRBV14 to TRBJ2-2; D unclear. The V and J ends lost 1 base and 6 bases respectively, with 3 bases between them. Germline V gene lookup returns CDR1 SGHDN and CDR2 FVKESK. There are 12 residues in the CDR3. CDR3 DNA: TGTGCCAGCAGCCAAGGAGCCGGGGAGCTGTTTTTT. Translated: CASSQGAGELFF.

This chain uses TRBV7-2 with TRBJ2-7; D perhaps matches TRBD1 (6 bases). CDR3 length: 12 amino acids. V dropped 5 bases and J dropped 5 bases, with 10 bases sitting between them. Germline values: CDR1 SGHTA, CDR2 FQGNSA. The CDR3 DNA follows: TGTGCCAGCAGCCCCAGGGGTGACGAGCAGTACTTC. Its protein is CASSPRGDEQYF.

This sequence joins TRBV25-1 and TRBJ2-6; TRBD1 matches at 7 bases. This CDR3 has 16 residues. Trimming took 1 base from V and 2 from J; bases not matched to a gene: 2. The germline gives CDR1 MGHDK, CDR2 SYGVNS. The CDR3 spells CASSESGTAGANVLTF. CDR3 in DNA: TGTGCCAGCAGTGAATCCGGGACAGCTGGGGCCAACGTCCTGACTTTC.

The V call is TRBV6-5, the J call TRBJ1-6, with no clear D. Germline CDR1 MNHEY, CDR2 SVGAGI. Trimming pared 0 bases from V and 4 bases from J, leaving 10 bases between. CDR3 length: 16 residues. This CDR3 is CASSYSTELYNSPLHF. The CDR3, as DNA: TGTGCCAGCAGTTACTCAACAGAGCTTTATAATTCACCCCTCCACTTT.

The J gene is TRBJ2-6, the V gene TRBV7-9, with a weak D call TRBD1 (6 bases). The CDR3 runs to 16 residues. The V gene lost 5 bases and the J gene lost 2 bases, with 13 bases spanning the gap. CDR1 is SEHNR and CDR2 is FQNEAQ in the germline V gene (reference sequence). The CDR3 here is CASSPTNRAGANVLTF. CDR3 DNA: TGTGCCAGCAGCCCCACAAACAGGGCTGGGGCCAACGTCCTGACTTTC.

The V and J genes are TRBV29-1 and TRBJ2-1; no reliable D call. CDR3 length: 14 amino acids. Looked up from germline, CDR1 is SQVTM and CDR2 is ANQGSEA. Trimming removed 1 base at V and 0 bases at J, with 7 bases between. As DNA, the CDR3 is TGCAGCGTTGAAGGGGCACGCTCCTACAATGAGCAGTTCTTC. As protein: CSVEGARSYNEQFF.

This clonotype was detected many times. The chain combines TRBV2 with TRBJ2-1, with 8 bases identical to TRBD2. There are 14 residues in the CDR3. V was pared by 5 bases and J by 6 bases, with 6 bases of the junction left unmatched. CDR1 SNHLY and CDR2 FYNNEI come from the germline V gene. The CDR3 spells CASSSGLGGNEQFF. CDR3 DNA: TGTGCCAGCAGTTCGGGACTAGGGGGCAATGAGCAGTTCTTC.

The genes are TRBV24-1 and TRBJ2-5; 8 bases align to TRBD2. The germline gives CDR1 KGHDR, CDR2 SFDVKD. J gave up 5 bases and V 7 bases, and 5 bases lay outside the gene matches. The CDR3 covers 13 residues. CDR3 sequence: CATRKTSAETQYF. CDR3 in DNA: TGTGCCACCAGGAAGACTAGCGCCGAGACCCAGTACTTC.

The chain employs TRBV28 and TRBJ2-3, with 9 bases that match TRBD2. This CDR3 is built from 17 residues. Germline loops: CDR1 MDHEN, CDR2 SYDVKM. V shed 5 bases and J 1 base; nucleotides not matched to a gene: 10. The CDR3 spells CASSPLRAGGRTDTQYF. Written as DNA, the CDR3 is TGTGCCAGCAGTCCGCTTCGAGCGGGAGGACGCACAGATACGCAGTATTTT.